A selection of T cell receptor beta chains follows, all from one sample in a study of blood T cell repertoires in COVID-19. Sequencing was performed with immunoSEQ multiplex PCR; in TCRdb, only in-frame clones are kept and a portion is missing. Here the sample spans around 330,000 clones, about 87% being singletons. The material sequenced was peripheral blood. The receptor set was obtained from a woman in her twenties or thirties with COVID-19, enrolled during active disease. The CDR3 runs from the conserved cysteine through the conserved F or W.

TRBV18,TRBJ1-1,CASSPTVPNTEAFF
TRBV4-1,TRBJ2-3,CASSQVLAGGVSTDTQYF
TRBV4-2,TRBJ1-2,CASSQGGTGPYYGYTF
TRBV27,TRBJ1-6,CASSLTFLSSYNSPLHF
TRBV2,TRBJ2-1,CASTKDRGNEQFF
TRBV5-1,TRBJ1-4,CASSLGELGSRLFF
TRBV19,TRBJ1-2,CASSIEGGAGYTF
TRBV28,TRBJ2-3,CASSSLRLAGGPDTQYF
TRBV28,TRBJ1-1,CASETRPNTEAFF
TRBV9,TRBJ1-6,CASSVADRGRGSPLHF
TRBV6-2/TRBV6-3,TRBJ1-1,CASSYRRAGSTEAFF
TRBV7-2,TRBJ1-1,CASSLGRQGEAFF
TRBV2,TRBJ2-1,CASRREGGNEQFF
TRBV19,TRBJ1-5,CASSRGGYSNQPQHF